One sample yielded the 20 T cell receptor beta chains listed below, sequenced in a study of T cell repertoires and HLA-DP antigens. Measured with immunoSEQ multiplex PCR; TCRdb has only the in-frame clones, and not every one. The data show about 89,000 clones, with about nine tenths seen just once and 1.7% held by the top ten. For these receptors, no antigen is known. Sequenced input: CD4+ T cells from PBMCs. The receptor source for this set is a man aged 45-60 years in good health and CMV-seronegative.

The V gene is TRBV5-6, the J gene TRBJ2-7; 9 bases are a match to TRBD2. Trimming at V came to 0 bases and at J to 6 bases, leaving 4 bases not matched to a gene. This CDR3 is built from 14 residues. Per the germline V gene, CDR1 is SGHDT and CDR2 is YYEEEE. The CDR3 sequence is CASSLGLAAGEQYF. CDR3 nucleotide sequence: TGTGCCAGCAGCTTGGGACTAGCGGCTGGCGAGCAGTACTTC.

V usage is TRBV5-4 and J usage is TRBJ2-1; 12 bases fit TRBD1. Germline V gene lookup returns CDR1 SGHNT and CDR2 YYREEE (reference sequence). V was clipped by 0 bases and J by 11 bases; unmatched bases: 6. This CDR3 is built from 15 residues. For the CDR3, the DNA is TGTGCCAGCAGCTTGGCGGGACAGGGGGCGCGGCAGCAGTTCTTC. Protein: CASSLAGQGARQQFF.

V gene TRBV7-3 combines with J gene TRBJ1-2; weak D call: TRBD1 (6 bases). CDR1 and CDR2 (germline): SGHTA, FQGTGA. CDR3 length: 14 residues. Trimming pared 5 bases from V and 5 bases from J, leaving 15 bases between. This chain's CDR3 is CASSPLGGGYGYTF. CDR3 nucleotides: TGTGCCAGCAGCCCCCTGGGGGGCGGGTATGGCTACACCTTC.

This chain links TRBV6-5 with TRBJ1-5; 7 bases agree with TRBD1. Trimming took 5 bases from V and 2 from J; bases not matched to a gene: 3. This CDR3 region has 14 residues. The germline gives CDR1 MNHEY, CDR2 SVGAGI. The CDR3 region is CASSADRGNQPQHF. The CDR3 region has the DNA TGTGCCAGCAGTGCCGACAGGGGCAATCAGCCCCAGCATTTT.

The CDR3 sequence: CASRARQGAGEKLFF. In nucleotides, the CDR3 is TGTGCCAGCAGGGCTAGACAGGGGGCCGGGGAAAAACTGTTTTTT. This rearrangement joins TRBV6-1 to TRBJ1-4, with TRBD1 identical over 10 bases. Unmatched junction bases numbered 9, after V lost 6 bases and J lost 8 bases. The CDR3 totals 15 residues. Germline V CDR1 and CDR2: MNHNS, SASEGT.

V and J are TRBV5-6 and TRBJ2-7, with 8 bases lining up with TRBD1. V lost 6 bases to trimming and J lost 6 bases; unmatched junction nucleotides: 8. Germline values: CDR1 SGHDT, CDR2 YYEEEE. CDR3 length: 13 residues. The CDR3 DNA reads as TGTGCCAGCACCATCAGGGGGCTATCCGAGCAGTACTTC. Protein sequence: CASTIRGLSEQYF.

This clone showed up many times. The rearrangement links TRBV30 to TRBJ1-6; TRBD1 might be the D (5 bases). The V end lost 1 base, the J end lost 7 bases, and 17 bases lay between the germline ends. The CDR3 extends over 16 amino acids. In germline, CDR1 is GTSNPN, CDR2 SVGIG (reference sequence). The chain's CDR3 is CAWSALSRNRNSPLHF. CDR3 coding DNA: TGTGCCTGGAGTGCTCTGTCACGGAACAGGAATTCACCCCTCCACTTT.

V gene TRBV18 combines with J gene TRBJ2-7; D is perhaps TRBD2 (6 bases). The CDR3 spans 13 residues. V was shortened by 3 bases and J by 2 bases, with 8 bases between the two germline ends. Per the germline V gene, CDR1 is KGHSH and CDR2 is LQKENI. As DNA, the CDR3 is TGTGCCAGCTCACCGTGGACTACCTACGAGCAGTACTTC. This codes for CASSPWTTYEQYF. Full variable domain (outside the CDR3, taken from reference TRBV18 and TRBJ2-7): NAGVMQNPRHLVRRRGQEARLRCSPMKGHSHVYWYRQLPEEGLKFMVYLQKENIIDESGMPKERFSAEFPKEGPSILRIQQVVRGDSAAYFCASSPWTTYEQYFGPGTRLTVT.

Here the CDR3 reads CASSSGTGYSYEQYF. Written as DNA, the CDR3 is TGTGCCAGCAGTTCAGGGACAGGGTATTCCTACGAGCAGTACTTC. The chain uses TRBV6-5 and TRBJ2-7; 9 bases align to TRBD1. The V gene end was trimmed by 4 bases and the J gene end by 1 base; junction bases not matched to a gene: 5. The germline gives CDR1 MNHEY, CDR2 SVGAGI. The CDR3 has 15 amino acids.

J is TRBJ2-3 and V is TRBV9; 8 nucleotides agree with TRBD2. The CDR3 loop spans 19 amino acids. Per germline, CDR1 SGDLS and CDR2 YYNGEE. The V and J ends lost 5 bases and 1 base, in that order; junction bases with no gene match: 18. The CDR3 coding sequence is TGTGCCAGCAGTCCCCTGGGGCTAGCGGGCGGGGTTGGCACAGATACGCAGTATTTT. This encodes CASSPLGLAGGVGTDTQYF.

The gene calls are TRBV7-2 and TRBJ1-3; D gene ambiguous. V lost 5 bases to trimming and J lost 0 bases, with 8 bases between them. The CDR3 is 14 residues long. Per germline, CDR1 SGHTA and CDR2 FQGNSA. The CDR3: CASSPQSSGNTIYF. The CDR3 DNA is TGTGCCAGCAGCCCTCAGAGCTCTGGAAACACCATATATTTT.

The V call is TRBV11-3, the J call TRBJ2-3, with D hard to call. Trimming took 4 bases from V and 4 from J, leaving 6 bases between them. Germline V gene sequence: CDR1 SGHNT, CDR2 YENEEA. This CDR3 has 12 amino acids. CDR3 sequence reads: CASSSLSDTQYF. CDR3 DNA: TGTGCCAGCAGCTCACTCTCAGATACGCAGTATTTT.

V and J are TRBV27 and TRBJ1-5; D is ambiguous. Germline CDR1 is MNHEY and CDR2 is SMNVEV (reference sequence). The CDR3 loop spans 15 amino acids. The V end lost 2 bases, the J end lost 0 bases, and 8 bases lay between the germline ends. DNA of the CDR3: TGTGCCAGCAGTTTAAAAGGGTATAGCAATCAGCCCCAGCATTTT. Translation gives CASSLKGYSNQPQHF.

The chain recombines TRBV18 with TRBJ1-2; D unresolved. Per germline, CDR1 KGHSH and CDR2 LQKENI. The CDR3 has 13 amino acids. Trimming pared 2 bases from V and 2 bases from J, leaving 6 bases between. The CDR3 nucleotides are TGTGCCAGCTCACCAGGGTCCAACTATGGCTACACCTTC. It yields the protein CASSPGSNYGYTF.

V usage is TRBV6-5 and J usage is TRBJ1-3; a weak D match, TRBD1 (5 bases). The CDR3 has 15 amino acids. CDR1 and CDR2 from the germline V gene are MNHEY and SVGAGI. The germline V and J ends were trimmed by 4 bases and 1 base, with 11 bases remaining between them. The CDR3 nucleotides are TGTGCCAGCAGTTTTCAGGGAGGGTCTGGAAACACCATATATTTT. Translated: CASSFQGGSGNTIYF.

This sequence joins TRBV11-2 and TRBJ2-7; the match to TRBD2 covers 11 bases. V was clipped by 5 bases and J by 5 bases; unmatched bases: 5. The CDR3 is made up of 14 amino acids. Per germline, CDR1 SGHAT and CDR2 FQNNGV. The CDR3: CASSRSGRAHEQYF. The CDR3 coding sequence is TGTGCCAGCAGCCGTAGCGGGAGGGCCCACGAGCAGTACTTC. The whole variable domain, filled in from reference TRBV11-2 and TRBJ2-7, reads EAGVAQSPRYKIIEKRQSVAFWCNPISGHATLYWYQQILGQGPKLLIQFQNNGVVDDSQLPKDRFSAERLKGVDSTLKIQPAKLEDSAVYLCASSRSGRAHEQYFGPGTRLTVT.

This sequence joins TRBV28 and TRBJ1-2; the D is unclear. This CDR3 region has 20 residues. CDR1 is MDHEN and CDR2 is SYDVKM in the germline V gene. Trimming left V 7 bases short and J 3 bases short, with 33 bases between. The CDR3 nucleotides read TGTGCCAGCACCTCCCGGGTCCTACCCGTGGCCCGACCCCTAGACTATGGCTACACCTTC. This codes for CASTSRVLPVARPLDYGYTF.

This clone was counted once. This chain joins TRBV19 and TRBJ2-3, with D perhaps TRBD1 or TRBD2 (5 bases each). Trimming pared 5 bases from V and 4 bases from J, leaving 7 bases between. The CDR3 runs 12 residues. Germline V gene lookup returns CDR1 LNHDA and CDR2 SQIVND (reference sequence). CDR3 DNA: TGTGCCAGTAGTGTGGGACCAGATACGCAGTATTTT. Protein sequence: CASSVGPDTQYF.

The V call is TRBV11-3, the J call TRBJ2-2; D unresolved. This CDR3 comprises 13 residues. Germline V CDR1 and CDR2: SGHNT, YENEEA. The V and J ends lost 5 bases and 2 bases respectively, with 6 bases between them. The CDR3 reads CASSAGNTGELFF. The CDR3 DNA follows: TGTGCCAGCAGCGCTGGTAACACCGGGGAGCTGTTTTTT.

The rearrangement uses TRBV6-6 and TRBJ1-2; maybe TRBD1 (6 bases). CDR1 and CDR2 from the germline V gene are MNHNY and SVGAGI (reference sequence). V lost 4 bases and J lost 7, with 19 bases in between. The CDR3 has 15 residues. The DNA of the CDR3 is TGTGCCAGCAGTTCACCGAGACAGGACCGGGGTGGCTACACCTTC. It encodes CASSSPRQDRGGYTF.